This T cell receptor (beta chain) was sequenced for a study of cytomegalovirus exposure and HLA in healthy donors. Study results and limitations: When a later analysis compared HLA-associated TCR beta chains with equally common others, the HLA-associated chains turned out to be more clonally expanded and to have lower generation probabilities.

The V end lost 2 bases, the J end lost 4 bases, and 6 bases lay between the germline ends. CDR3 length: 13 residues. The germline CDR1 and CDR2 sequences are SGHDT and YYEEEE. Vbeta (60) and Jbeta (13) primers were used in the PCR. Some clones are missing from TCRdb's copy, which holds only in-frame ones; the method was immunoSEQ multiplex PCR. Of around 170,000 clones in the sample, around three quarters were seen once. In its sample, this clone was seen once. What it binds is not known. The receptor was isolated from a woman aged 50 to 60 in good health and CMV-seropositive. The rearrangement uses TRBV5-6 and TRBJ2-2; D remains unclear. The sequenced material came from PBMCs. CDR3 sequence: CASSLQITGELFF. The CDR3 coding sequence is TGTGCCAGCAGCTTACAGATCACCGGGGAGCTGTTTTTT.